The 29 T cell receptor beta chains given below trace back to one sample, sequenced in a study of PD-1 blockade in classical Hodgkin lymphoma. The repertoire was sequenced with immunoSEQ multiplex PCR; TCRdb's copy has only in-frame clones and lacks some. The sample holds about 12,000 clones; 80% to 90% are singletons and the top ten take about a third. Noted time point: cycle 4 day 1 (C4D1), after less than 7 weeks of nivolumab. All patients experienced relapse after autologous stem cell transplantation, and brentuximab vedotin exposure was variable. After thawing, PBMCs were subjected to magnetic negative selection to isolate CD8+ T cells. Specimen: CD8+ T cells from blood, collected before the fourth cycle of nivolumab. The receptor source for this set is a human donor with classical Hodgkin lymphoma. The donor label of this sample is uncertain.

CDR3 sequence reads: CASSFEPPYEQYF. The CDR3 DNA reads TGTGCCAGCAGCTTTGAACCCCCCTACGAGCAGTACTTC. The J gene is TRBJ2-7, the V gene TRBV7-2; D is ambiguous. Germline lookup yields CDR1 SGHTA and CDR2 FQGNSA. This CDR3 has 13 amino acids. V gave up 3 bases and J gave up 2 bases, with 8 bases separating them. The variable domain in full, completed from reference TRBV7-2 and TRBJ2-7, reads GAGVSQSPSNKVTEKGKDVELRCDPISGHTALYWYRQSLGQGLEFLIYFQGNSAPDKSGLPSDRFSAERTGGSVSTLTIQRTQQEDSAVYLCASSFEPPYEQYFGPGTRLTVT.

The CDR3 region is CASSGGGSQPQHF. DNA of the CDR3: TGTGCCAGCAGCGGGGGGGGATCCCAGCCCCAGCATTTT. The rearrangement uses TRBV7-9 and TRBJ1-5, with a weak D call TRBD1 (5 bases). This CDR3 has 13 residues. V was trimmed by 5 bases and J by 7 bases, leaving 12 bases between them. Germline V gene sequence: CDR1 SEHNR, CDR2 FQNEAQ (reference sequence).

The rearrangement uses TRBV27 and TRBJ2-1; the match to TRBD2 covers 8 bases. CDR3 length: 15 residues. V shed 0 bases and J 2 bases; nucleotides not matched to a gene: 0. Germline V gives CDR1 MNHEY, CDR2 SMNVEV (reference sequence). CDR3 sequence reads: CASSLSSGAYNEQFF. In DNA, the CDR3 is TGTGCCAGCAGTTTATCTAGCGGGGCCTACAATGAGCAGTTCTTC.

This clone was detected a few times. V and J are TRBV4-3 and TRBJ1-5, with D uncertain. This CDR3 has 16 residues. The V and J ends lost 4 bases and 2 bases respectively, with 15 bases between them. Per the germline V gene, CDR1 is LGHNA and CDR2 is YSLEER. CDR3 in amino acids: CASSPDLGNGNQPQHF. Here the CDR3 DNA reads TGCGCCAGCAGCCCGGACCTGGGGAATGGCAATCAGCCCCAGCATTTT.

The J gene is TRBJ1-2, the V gene TRBV4-3; D possibly corresponds to TRBD1 (5 bases). The V gene lost 0 bases and the J gene lost 2 bases, with 19 bases spanning the gap. The CDR3 is 18 residues long. Germline V lookup: CDR1 LGHNA, CDR2 YSLEER. The CDR3 region has the DNA TGCGCCAGCAGCCAAGATTCCCTCCAGGGACCCAGCAACTATGGCTACACCTTC. Amino acids: CASSQDSLQGPSNYGYTF.

CDR3 sequence reads: CASSGSRTRTQYF. The CDR3 nucleotides read TGCGCCAGCAGTGGCTCCAGGACTCGAACGCAGTATTTT. The V call is TRBV10-1, the J call TRBJ2-3; tentatively, D is TRBD2 (5 bases). Germline V CDR1 and CDR2: WNHNN, SYGVQD (reference sequence). CDR3 length: 13 amino acids. V gave up 4 bases and J gave up 9 bases, with 14 bases separating them.

This clone was detected only once. The chain couples TRBV2 to TRBJ2-5, with 10 bases fitting TRBD1. The CDR3 is 15 amino acids. The J segment lost 4 bases and the V segment lost 3 bases, leaving 5 bases of the junction unmatched. Germline values: CDR1 SNHLY, CDR2 FYNNEI. The CDR3 is CASSDGQGGGETQYF. The CDR3 DNA follows: TGTGCCAGCAGTGACGGACAGGGGGGAGGAGAGACCCAGTACTTC.

The chain is built from TRBV5-6 and TRBJ1-5; the D is unclear. The CDR3 totals 15 residues. V lost 3 bases and J lost 3, with 13 bases in between. Looked up from germline, CDR1 is SGHDT and CDR2 is YYEEEE. CDR3 bases: TGTGCCAGCAGCTCTGGCGGGTCAGCCAATCAGCCCCAGCATTTT. Encoded protein: CASSSGGSANQPQHF. The variable domain in full, with the rest retrieved from reference TRBV5-6 and TRBJ1-5, is DAGVTQSPTHLIKTRGQQVTLRCSPKSGHDTVSWYQQALGQGPQFIFQYYEEEERQRGNFPDRFSGHQFPNYSSELNVNALLLGDSALYLCASSSGGSANQPQHFGDGTRLSIL.

This chain joins TRBV11-2 and TRBJ2-5, with 11 bases lining up with TRBD2. The CDR3 is made up of 15 amino acids. Germline CDR1 reads SGHAT; CDR2 reads FQNNGV. The J segment lost 11 bases and the V segment lost 4 bases, leaving 12 bases of the junction unmatched. CDR3 amino acids: CASSWVAGGPREQYF. For the CDR3, the DNA is TGTGCCAGCAGCTGGGTAGCGGGAGGGCCTAGAGAGCAGTACTTC.

This rearrangement joins TRBV19 to TRBJ1-2, with a weak D call TRBD1 (6 bases). The V gene lost 8 bases and the J gene lost 1 base, with 14 bases spanning the gap. CDR3 size: 14 residues. Germline assignment: CDR1 LNHDA and CDR2 SQIVND (reference sequence). In nucleotides, the CDR3 is TGTGCCAGTGACGAAACAGGGCTTAACTATGGCTACACCTTC. Its protein is CASDETGLNYGYTF.

V usage is TRBV28 and J usage is TRBJ2-7; D is unclear. The CDR3 runs to 11 residues. Deletions cut 3 bases from V and 3 bases from J, with 3 bases between. CDR1 MDHEN and CDR2 SYDVKM come from the germline V gene. Here the CDR3 DNA reads TGTGCCAGCAGTTTTGACTACGAGCAGTACTTC. Its translation: CASSFDYEQYF.

V gene TRBV30 combines with J gene TRBJ1-2; D is unclear. Germline assignment: CDR1 GTSNPN and CDR2 SVGIG (reference sequence). Trimming shortened V by 0 bases and J by 6 bases, and 11 bases separated the two germline ends. The CDR3 contains 13 residues. The CDR3 protein is CAWSVVRKNGYTF. In nucleotides, the CDR3 is TGTGCCTGGAGTGTAGTCAGGAAGAATGGCTACACCTTC.

The chain has TRBV6-5 and TRBJ1-2; the D is unclear. Between the trimmed V and J ends, which lost 2 bases and 1 base, there was a span of 2 bases. Germline CDR1 reads MNHEY; CDR2 reads SVGAGI. The CDR3 covers 12 residues. The CDR3 is CASSYDNYGYTF. In DNA, the CDR3 is TGTGCCAGCAGTTACGATAACTATGGCTACACCTTC.

This chain connects TRBV7-9 to TRBJ2-7, with a tentative D call TRBD1 (5 bases). Trimming cost V 1 base and J 1 base, with 11 bases left between them. This CDR3 spans 15 amino acids. Germline values: CDR1 SEHNR, CDR2 FQNEAQ (reference sequence). DNA of the CDR3: TGTGCCAGCAGCTTAGGGCCAGGGATTTCCTACGAGCAGTACTTC. Amino acid sequence: CASSLGPGISYEQYF.

V gene TRBV6-9 combines with J gene TRBJ2-5; D is possibly TRBD1 (6 bases). Germline V gene sequence: CDR1 MNHGY, CDR2 SVAAGI. The CDR3 consists of 14 residues. Trimming cost V 6 bases and J 1 base, with 12 bases left between them. The CDR3 DNA reads TGTGCCAGCAGCTCCTGGGGGCCCCAAGAGACCCAGTACTTC. Translation gives CASSSWGPQETQYF.

V usage is TRBV2 and J usage is TRBJ2-1; tentatively, D is TRBD1 (6 bases). The germline gives CDR1 SNHLY, CDR2 FYNNEI. CDR3 length: 16 residues. V dropped 7 bases and J dropped 2 bases, with 18 bases sitting between them. The chain's CDR3 is CASTPTGSGTYNEQFF. The DNA for the CDR3 is TGTGCCAGCACCCCAACAGGGTCAGGGACCTACAATGAGCAGTTCTTC.

This chain joins TRBV28 and TRBJ2-3, with D possibly being TRBD1 (6 bases). CDR1 and CDR2 (germline): MDHEN, SYDVKM. The CDR3 contains 14 residues. Trimming cost V 3 bases and J 6 bases, with 13 bases left between them. The CDR3 DNA sequence: TGTGCCAGCAGTTTTCTGGACAGAGCCGATACGCAGTATTTT. It yields the protein CASSFLDRADTQYF. Variable domain in full (rest from reference TRBV28 and TRBJ2-3): DVKVTQSSRYLVKRTGEKVFLECVQDMDHENMFWYRQDPGLGLRLIYFSYDVKMKEKGDIPEGYSVSREKKERFSLILESASTNQTSMYLCASSFLDRADTQYFGPGTRLTVL.

J is TRBJ1-5 and V is TRBV27; no firm D call. The CDR3 length is 14 residues. V was pared by 2 bases and J by 3 bases, with 8 bases between. Germline CDR1 and CDR2: MNHEY and SMNVEV (reference sequence). The CDR3 spells CASSLGGPNQPQHF. DNA of the CDR3: TGTGCCAGCAGTTTAGGAGGACCCAATCAGCCCCAGCATTTT.

The chain has TRBV19 and TRBJ1-1, with D unclear. This CDR3 contains 13 residues. The V gene lost 6 bases and the J gene lost 0 bases, with 8 bases spanning the gap. The V gene's germline CDR1 is LNHDA and CDR2 SQIVND (reference sequence). CDR3 sequence (DNA): TGTGCCAGTAGGGATACAATGAACACTGAAGCTTTCTTT. Its protein product is CASRDTMNTEAFF.

This chain joins TRBV7-9 and TRBJ2-3; no reliable D call. Germline V gene sequence: CDR1 SEHNR, CDR2 FQNEAQ (reference sequence). The V gene lost 5 bases and the J gene lost 4 bases, with 10 bases spanning the gap. This CDR3 spans 13 amino acids. Here the CDR3 DNA reads TGTGCCAGCAGCCCCGCCAGGCCAGATACGCAGTATTTT. This codes for CASSPARPDTQYF.

The chain combines TRBV9 with TRBJ2-7; tentative D call: TRBD2 (6 bases). Per the germline V gene, CDR1 is SGDLS and CDR2 is YYNGEE. V lost 2 bases and J lost 3, with 9 bases in between. The CDR3 spans 13 residues. The CDR3 loop is CASSVSGGYEQYF. The CDR3 region has the DNA TGTGCCAGCAGCGTTAGCGGAGGCTACGAGCAGTACTTC.

The chain joins TRBV14 to TRBJ2-1, with D possibly TRBD2 on 6 matching bases. The CDR3 is 15 residues long. Trimming removed 1 base at V and 7 bases at J, with 14 bases between. Germline V CDR1 and CDR2: SGHDN, FVKESK. The CDR3 spells CASSQVSGALNEQFF. The CDR3 coding sequence is TGTGCCAGCAGCCAAGTGTCGGGAGCCCTGAATGAGCAGTTCTTC.

This chain connects TRBV5-6 to TRBJ2-3, with D tentatively TRBD1 or TRBD2 (5 bases each). V gave up 4 bases and J gave up 2 bases, with 14 bases separating them. This CDR3 is built from 15 residues. The V gene's germline CDR1 is SGHDT and CDR2 YYEEEE. CDR3 coding DNA: TGTGCCAGCAGCCCCACGGGACGGGTCACAGATACGCAGTATTTT. This translates into CASSPTGRVTDTQYF.

The chain recombines TRBV19 with TRBJ2-7, with unresolved D. Germline V lookup: CDR1 LNHDA, CDR2 SQIVND (reference sequence). This CDR3 comprises 13 residues. Trimming pared 3 bases from V and 3 bases from J, leaving 9 bases between. The CDR3 here is CASSIAPSYEQYF. For the CDR3, the DNA is TGTGCCAGTAGTATCGCTCCAAGCTACGAGCAGTACTTC.

The chain has TRBV4-1 and TRBJ1-1; the D is unclear. The CDR3 runs to 13 residues. The ends were cut back, 0 bases at V and 7 bases at J, with 9 bases in the middle. Germline V gives CDR1 MGHRA, CDR2 YSYEKL. The CDR3 nucleotides are TGCGCCAGCAGCCAAGATGGGGAAGATGAAGCTTTCTTT. Its protein is CASSQDGEDEAFF.

V usage is TRBV6-5 and J usage is TRBJ1-1, with TRBD1 identical over 7 bases. From germline, CDR1 is MNHEY and CDR2 SVGAGI. The CDR3 totals 15 residues. V lost 4 bases and J lost 1; bases outside the gene matches: 6. The CDR3 DNA follows: TGTGCCAGCAGTTCCAAACAGGGGACGAACACTGAAGCTTTCTTT. As protein: CASSSKQGTNTEAFF.

This chain uses TRBV13 with TRBJ2-7; D unclear. The CDR3 consists of 12 residues. V gave up 4 bases and J gave up 4 bases, with 8 bases separating them. Germline V gene sequence: CDR1 PRHDT, CDR2 FYEKMQ (reference sequence). In DNA form, the CDR3 reads TGTGCCAGCAGCTCCATGGGGTACGAGCAGTACTTC. Amino acid sequence: CASSSMGYEQYF.

The chain uses TRBV4-2 and TRBJ2-7; 7 positions match TRBD1. The CDR3 covers 14 residues. Looked up from germline, CDR1 is LGHNA and CDR2 is YNFKEQ. The V gene end was trimmed by 4 bases and the J gene end by 6 bases; junction bases not matched to a gene: 9. CDR3 residues: CASSLGTAAPEQYF. The DNA for the CDR3 is TGTGCCAGCAGCCTCGGGACAGCTGCTCCCGAGCAGTACTTC.

This chain links TRBV21-1 with TRBJ2-1; the table assigns TRBD2, which was not confirmed against the DNA. TRBV21-1 is a pseudogene locus. This CDR3 has 14 residues. The CDR3 DNA reads as TGTGCCAGCAGCAAAGCCCCCGAGCGCGATGAGCAGTTCTTC. Amino acid sequence: CASSKAPERDEQFF.